These T cell receptor beta chains were read from a single sample in a study of Graves' ophthalmopathy and Graves' hyperthyroidism. Via MiXCR, TCRdb re-called the multiplex PCR reads, giving one row per CDR3 protein. The sample records 200,000 to 250,000 distinct CDR3 sequences, 40% to 50% being singletons. The sequencing input was peripheral blood. The receptors were gathered from an adult man with Graves' ophthalmopathy. Both conserved end residues are part of each CDR3. The order of the fields is clone size, D gene, J gene, V gene, CDR3 DNA, CDR3 protein. The D gene is left open where the match is weak. Clone size is stated in some rows and not others, as once, few, many or a class when expanded.

abundance: .
d_gene: .
j_gene: TRBJ1-6
v_gene: TRBV3-1
CDR3nt: TGTGCCAGCAGCCAAGGGGGCGGGGCTGGTCGTTCACCCCTCCACTTT
CDR3aa: CASSQGGGAGRSPLHF

abundance: .
d_gene: .
j_gene: TRBJ1-2
v_gene: TRBV10-3
CDR3nt: TGTGCCATCAGCCCAAGTCCGGGGAGCTATGGCTACACCTTC
CDR3aa: CAISPSPGSYGYTF

abundance: few
d_gene: .
j_gene: TRBJ2-6
v_gene: TRBV5-8
CDR3nt: TGTGCCAGCAGTGGTGGAGGGTATACTGGGGCCAACGTCCTGACTTTC
CDR3aa: CASSGGGYTGANVLTF

abundance: .
d_gene: .
j_gene: TRBJ2-7
v_gene: TRBV28
CDR3nt: TGCGCCAGCAGCCCTCCCCATACGGAAGGGGGAGACTACGAGCAGTACTTC
CDR3aa: CASSPPHTEGGDYEQYF

abundance: .
d_gene: .
j_gene: TRBJ1-1
v_gene: TRBV6-1
CDR3nt: TGTGCCAGCACCAAACAGGGGAACACTGAAGCTTTCTTT
CDR3aa: CASTKQGNTEAFF

abundance: .
d_gene: .
j_gene: TRBJ1-3
v_gene: TRBV29-1
CDR3nt: TGCAGCGTTGAGGAGCGTGGAGTCACCATATATTTT
CDR3aa: CSVEERGVTIYF

abundance: few
d_gene: .
j_gene: TRBJ1-1
v_gene: TRBV6-1
CDR3nt: TGTGCCAGCAGAGGATACAGGGTCGTGAACACTGAAGCTTTCTTT
CDR3aa: CASRGYRVVNTEAFF

abundance: .
d_gene: .
j_gene: TRBJ2-7
v_gene: TRBV5-1
CDR3nt: TGCGCCAGCAGCCCGGACCTCTACGAGCAGTACTTC
CDR3aa: CASSPDLYEQYF

abundance: few
d_gene: .
j_gene: TRBJ2-7
v_gene: TRBV5-4
CDR3nt: TGTGCCAGCAGCTTGGCCCATTCCTACGAGCAGTACTTC
CDR3aa: CASSLAHSYEQYF

abundance: .
d_gene: TRBD1
j_gene: TRBJ1-2
v_gene: TRBV2
CDR3nt: TGTGCCAGCAGGGGGACAGGGGCGGGTGGCTACACCTTC
CDR3aa: CASRGTGAGGYTF

abundance: few
d_gene: TRBD1
j_gene: TRBJ1-6
v_gene: TRBV10-3
CDR3nt: TGTGCCATCAGTGAGCCCCAGACCCGGGACAGCTATAATTCACCCCTCCACTTT
CDR3aa: CAISEPQTRDSYNSPLHF

abundance: many
d_gene: .
j_gene: TRBJ1-5
v_gene: TRBV19
CDR3nt: TGTGCCAGTAGGGCTGGGAATAGCAATCAGCCCCAGCATTTT
CDR3aa: CASRAGNSNQPQHF

abundance: few
d_gene: TRBD2
j_gene: TRBJ2-5
v_gene: TRBV7-6
CDR3nt: TGTGCCAGCAGCCCGGGACTATTACAAGAGACCCAGTACTTC
CDR3aa: CASSPGLLQETQYF

abundance: .
d_gene: .
j_gene: TRBJ1-2
v_gene: TRBV5-8
CDR3nt: TGTGCCAGCAGCGACGGTCCTAACTATGGCTACACCTTC
CDR3aa: CASSDGPNYGYTF

abundance: few
d_gene: .
j_gene: TRBJ1-1
v_gene: TRBV6-2/TRBV6-3
CDR3nt: TGTGCCAGCAGACGTAACAGGGAAGTGGAAGCTTTCTTT
CDR3aa: CASRRNREVEAFF

abundance: few
d_gene: .
j_gene: TRBJ1-2
v_gene: TRBV5-6
CDR3nt: TGTGCCAGCAGCCCGCCGGCGCCGAGGGACTATGGCTACACCTTC
CDR3aa: CASSPPAPRDYGYTF

abundance: many
d_gene: .
j_gene: TRBJ1-4
v_gene: TRBV25-1
CDR3nt: TGTGCCAGCAGTGAATACGGGGAGGAAGATGAAAAACTGTTTTTT
CDR3aa: CASSEYGEEDEKLFF

abundance: few
d_gene: TRBD2
j_gene: TRBJ2-5
v_gene: TRBV5-5
CDR3nt: TGTGCCAGCAGCCAGGGACTACCGAGGGAGACCCAGTACTTC
CDR3aa: CASSQGLPRETQYF

abundance: .
d_gene: .
j_gene: TRBJ1-4
v_gene: TRBV25-1
CDR3nt: TGTGCCAGCAGCCAAGACGGCGCTGCAACTAATGAAAAACTGTTTTTT
CDR3aa: CASSQDGAATNEKLFF

abundance: .
d_gene: .
j_gene: TRBJ1-1
v_gene: TRBV6-9
CDR3nt: TGTGCCAGCAGAGAACAGGGAGGGACTGAAGCTTTCTTT
CDR3aa: CASREQGGTEAFF

abundance: many
d_gene: .
j_gene: TRBJ1-1
v_gene: TRBV20-1
CDR3nt: TGCAGTGCTAGAGGGGACACTGAAGCTTTCTTT
CDR3aa: CSARGDTEAFF

abundance: .
d_gene: .
j_gene: TRBJ2-5
v_gene: TRBV5-1
CDR3nt: TGCGCCAGCGGGCCCGCAAACCCCCAAGAGACCCAGTACTTC
CDR3aa: CASGPANPQETQYF

abundance: .
d_gene: .
j_gene: TRBJ2-5
v_gene: TRBV10-3
CDR3nt: TGTGCCAGCAGTGAAGGGGCAGGGGAGGGAGAGACCCAGTACTTC
CDR3aa: CASSEGAGEGETQYF

abundance: .
d_gene: .
j_gene: TRBJ1-6
v_gene: TRBV3-1
CDR3nt: TGTGCCAGCAGCCAAGGTCCACAGGGACTCCTCCACTTT
CDR3aa: CASSQGPQGLLHF

abundance: few
d_gene: .
j_gene: TRBJ1-2
v_gene: TRBV9
CDR3nt: TGTGCCAGCAGCCCCGCGGCAGGCAATGGCTACACCTTC
CDR3aa: CASSPAAGNGYTF

abundance: .
d_gene: .
j_gene: TRBJ1-1
v_gene: TRBV15
CDR3nt: TGTGCCACCAGCAGAGCTAGCGGGACAAACAAGGAAGCTTTCTTT
CDR3aa: CATSRASGTNKEAFF

abundance: .
d_gene: TRBD1
j_gene: TRBJ2-7
v_gene: TRBV25-1
CDR3nt: TGTGCCAGGAACGAAAATCCGGGACAGGGCTACGAGCAGTACTTC
CDR3aa: CARNENPGQGYEQYF

abundance: .
d_gene: .
j_gene: TRBJ1-5
v_gene: TRBV2
CDR3nt: TGTGCCAGCAGTGTTGGGATATTGTTGCATCAGCCCCAGCATTTT
CDR3aa: CASSVGILLHQPQHF

abundance: .
d_gene: .
j_gene: TRBJ1-1
v_gene: TRBV20-1
CDR3nt: TGCAGGGCTCGGGCAGCTACTTTGTTGAGGACTGAAGCTTTCTTT
CDR3aa: CRARAATLLRTEAFF

abundance: .
d_gene: TRBD1
j_gene: TRBJ2-7
v_gene: TRBV6-1
CDR3nt: TGTGCTAGCAGTTACGGGGGACAGGGGTACGAGCAGTACTTC
CDR3aa: CASSYGGQGYEQYF

abundance: .
d_gene: TRBD2
j_gene: TRBJ2-7
v_gene: TRBV7-9
CDR3nt: TGTGCCAGCAGCTTAGCGGTGTCTAGCGGTTACTACGAGCAGTACTTC
CDR3aa: CASSLAVSSGYYEQYF

abundance: .
d_gene: TRBD1
j_gene: TRBJ1-2
v_gene: TRBV7-8
CDR3nt: TGTGCCAGCAGCCCAGACAGGGACAACTATGGCTACACCTTC
CDR3aa: CASSPDRDNYGYTF